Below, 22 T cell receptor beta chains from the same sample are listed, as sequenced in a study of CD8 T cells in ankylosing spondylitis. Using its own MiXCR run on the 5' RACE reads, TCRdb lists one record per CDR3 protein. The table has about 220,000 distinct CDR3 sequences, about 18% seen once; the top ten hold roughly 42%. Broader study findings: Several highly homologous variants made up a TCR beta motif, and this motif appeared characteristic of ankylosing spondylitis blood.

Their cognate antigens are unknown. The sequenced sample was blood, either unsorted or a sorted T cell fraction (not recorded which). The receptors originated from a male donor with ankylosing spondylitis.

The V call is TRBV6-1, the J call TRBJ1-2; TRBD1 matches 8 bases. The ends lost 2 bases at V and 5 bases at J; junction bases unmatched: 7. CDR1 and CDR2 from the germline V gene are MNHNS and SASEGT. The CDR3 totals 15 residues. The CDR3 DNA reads TGTGCCAGCAGTGAACTCGCAGGGGGCGCTTATGGCTACACCTTC. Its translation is CASSELAGGAYGYTF.

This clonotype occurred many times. CDR3 residues: CASSFGGGTEAFF. The CDR3 region has the DNA TGTGCCAGCAGTTTCGGGGGTGGCACTGAAGCTTTCTTT. This chain connects TRBV12-3 or TRBV12-4 to TRBJ1-1, with a possible D match to TRBD1 (5 bases). Trimming shortened V by 3 bases and J by 4 bases, and 9 bases separated the two germline ends. The length of the CDR3 is 13 residues.

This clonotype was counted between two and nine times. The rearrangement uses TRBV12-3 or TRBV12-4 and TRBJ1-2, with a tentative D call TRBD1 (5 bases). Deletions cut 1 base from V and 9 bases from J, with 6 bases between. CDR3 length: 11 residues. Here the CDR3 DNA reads TGTGCCAGCAGTTTAGGGGACCGCTACACCTTC. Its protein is CASSLGDRYTF.

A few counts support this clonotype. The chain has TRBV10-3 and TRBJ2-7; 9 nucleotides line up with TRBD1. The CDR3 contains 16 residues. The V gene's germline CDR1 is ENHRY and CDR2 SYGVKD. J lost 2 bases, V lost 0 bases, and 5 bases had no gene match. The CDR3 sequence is CAISESRDRAPYEQYF. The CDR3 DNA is TGTGCCATCAGTGAGTCGAGGGACAGGGCTCCCTACGAGCAGTACTTC.

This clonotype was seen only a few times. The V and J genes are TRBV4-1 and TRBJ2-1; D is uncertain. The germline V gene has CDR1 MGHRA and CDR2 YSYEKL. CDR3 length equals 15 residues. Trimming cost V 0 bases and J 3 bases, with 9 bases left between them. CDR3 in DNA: TGCGCCAGCAGCCAAGAGCCGTTTTTCTACAATGAGCAGTTCTTC. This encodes CASSQEPFFYNEQFF.

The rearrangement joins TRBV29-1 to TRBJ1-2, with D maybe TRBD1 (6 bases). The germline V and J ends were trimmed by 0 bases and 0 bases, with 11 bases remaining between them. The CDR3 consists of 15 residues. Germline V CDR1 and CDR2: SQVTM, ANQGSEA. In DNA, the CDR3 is TGCAGCGTTGAAGATGGGGGGCAGACTAACTATGGCTACACCTTC. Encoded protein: CSVEDGGQTNYGYTF.

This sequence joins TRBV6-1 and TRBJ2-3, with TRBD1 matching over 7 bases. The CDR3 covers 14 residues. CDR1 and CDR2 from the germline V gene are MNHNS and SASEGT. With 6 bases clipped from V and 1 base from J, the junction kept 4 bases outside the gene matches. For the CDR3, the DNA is TGTGCCAGCAGACCGGGACAGCGCACAGATACGCAGTATTTT. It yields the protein CASRPGQRTDTQYF.

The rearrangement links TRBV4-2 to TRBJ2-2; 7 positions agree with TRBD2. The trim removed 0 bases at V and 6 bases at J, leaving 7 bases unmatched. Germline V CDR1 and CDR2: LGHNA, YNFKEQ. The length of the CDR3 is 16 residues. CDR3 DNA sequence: TGTGCCAGCAGCCAAGAGGCCGGACTAGTTCCCGGGGAGCTGTTTTTT. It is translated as CASSQEAGLVPGELFF.

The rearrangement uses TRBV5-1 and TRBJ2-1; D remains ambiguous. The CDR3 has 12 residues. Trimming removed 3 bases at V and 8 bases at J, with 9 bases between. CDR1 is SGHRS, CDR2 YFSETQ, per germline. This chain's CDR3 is CASSSEWDEQFF. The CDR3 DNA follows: TGCGCCAGCAGCTCTGAATGGGATGAGCAGTTCTTC.

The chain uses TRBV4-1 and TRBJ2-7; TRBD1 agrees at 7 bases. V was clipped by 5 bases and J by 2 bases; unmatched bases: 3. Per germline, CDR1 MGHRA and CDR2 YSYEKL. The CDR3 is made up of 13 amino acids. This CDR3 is CASSTGQTYEQYF. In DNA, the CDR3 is TGCGCCAGCAGCACGGGACAGACCTACGAGCAGTACTTC.

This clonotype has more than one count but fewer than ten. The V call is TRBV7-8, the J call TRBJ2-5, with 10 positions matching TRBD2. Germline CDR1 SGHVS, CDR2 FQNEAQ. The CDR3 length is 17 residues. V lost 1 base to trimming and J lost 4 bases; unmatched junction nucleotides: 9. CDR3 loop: CASSLVFRSSGRETQYF. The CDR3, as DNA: TGTGCCAGCAGCTTAGTCTTTCGATCTAGCGGGAGAGAGACCCAGTACTTC.

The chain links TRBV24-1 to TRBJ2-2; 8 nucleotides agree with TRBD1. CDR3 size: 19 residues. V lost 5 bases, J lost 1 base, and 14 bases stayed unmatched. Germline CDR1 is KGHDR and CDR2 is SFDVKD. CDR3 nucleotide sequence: TGTGCCACCAGTGGAACAGGGGGGCTTTCGTGGTGGAACACCGGGGAGCTGTTTTTT. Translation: CATSGTGGLSWWNTGELFF.

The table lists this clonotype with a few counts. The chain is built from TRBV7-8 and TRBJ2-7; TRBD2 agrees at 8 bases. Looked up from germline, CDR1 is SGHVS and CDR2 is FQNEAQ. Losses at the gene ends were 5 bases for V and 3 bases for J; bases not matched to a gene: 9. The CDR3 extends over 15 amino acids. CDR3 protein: CASSLKAGEVYEQYF. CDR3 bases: TGTGCCAGCAGCCTGAAAGCGGGGGAGGTCTACGAGCAGTACTTC.

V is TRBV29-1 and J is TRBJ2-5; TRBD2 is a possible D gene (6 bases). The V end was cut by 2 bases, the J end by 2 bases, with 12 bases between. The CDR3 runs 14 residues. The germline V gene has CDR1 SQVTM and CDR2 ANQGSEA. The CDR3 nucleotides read TGCAGCGTTGAAAGGCGGGGAGAGCAAGAGACCCAGTACTTC. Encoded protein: CSVERRGEQETQYF.

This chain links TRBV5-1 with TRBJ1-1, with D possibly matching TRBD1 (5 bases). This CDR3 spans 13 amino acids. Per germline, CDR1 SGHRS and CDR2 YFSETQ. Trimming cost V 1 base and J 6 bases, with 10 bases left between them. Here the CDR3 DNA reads TGCGCCAGCAGCTTGCGCCGGGGGGCTGAAGCTTTCTTT. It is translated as CASSLRRGAEAFF.

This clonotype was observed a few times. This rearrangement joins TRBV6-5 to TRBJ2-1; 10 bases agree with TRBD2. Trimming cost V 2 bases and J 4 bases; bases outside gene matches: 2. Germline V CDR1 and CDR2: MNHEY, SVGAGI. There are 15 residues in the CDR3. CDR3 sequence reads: CASSYEREGYNEQFF. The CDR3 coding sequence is TGTGCCAGCAGTTACGAGCGGGAGGGATACAATGAGCAGTTCTTC.

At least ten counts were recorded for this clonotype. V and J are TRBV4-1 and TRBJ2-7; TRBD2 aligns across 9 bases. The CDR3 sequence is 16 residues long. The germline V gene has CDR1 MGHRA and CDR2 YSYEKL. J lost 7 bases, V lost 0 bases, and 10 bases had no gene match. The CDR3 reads CASSQDSAGLAGEQYF. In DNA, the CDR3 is TGCGCCAGCAGCCAAGATTCGGCAGGGCTAGCGGGGGAGCAGTACTTC.

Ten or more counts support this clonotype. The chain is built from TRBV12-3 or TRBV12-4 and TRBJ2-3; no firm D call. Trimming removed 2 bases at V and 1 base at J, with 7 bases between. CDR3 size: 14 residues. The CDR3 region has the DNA TGTGCCAGCAGTTTATGGAGTCGCACAGATACGCAGTATTTT. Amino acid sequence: CASSLWSRTDTQYF.

The CDR3 is CASSLYETRMNTEAFF. The DNA of the CDR3 is TGTGCCAGCAGCTTATACGAAACCAGGATGAACACTGAAGCTTTCTTT. V is TRBV11-1 and J is TRBJ1-1; D ambiguous. Germline CDR1 SGHAT, CDR2 FQDESV (reference sequence). The CDR3 has 16 residues. V lost 2 bases to trimming and J lost 0 bases, with 13 bases between them.

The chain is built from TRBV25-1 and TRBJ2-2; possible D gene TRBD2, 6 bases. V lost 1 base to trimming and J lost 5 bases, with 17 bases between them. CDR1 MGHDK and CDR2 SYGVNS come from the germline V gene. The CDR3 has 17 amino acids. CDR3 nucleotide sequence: TGTGCCAGCAGTGAATTTTCGGGCGGGGAATATACCGGGGAGCTGTTTTTT. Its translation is CASSEFSGGEYTGELFF.

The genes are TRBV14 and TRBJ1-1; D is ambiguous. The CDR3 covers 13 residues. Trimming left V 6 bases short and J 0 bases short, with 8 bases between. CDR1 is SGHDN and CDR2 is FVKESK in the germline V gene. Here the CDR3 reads CASRGIMNTEAFF. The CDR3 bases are TGTGCCAGCAGGGGGATCATGAACACTGAAGCTTTCTTT.

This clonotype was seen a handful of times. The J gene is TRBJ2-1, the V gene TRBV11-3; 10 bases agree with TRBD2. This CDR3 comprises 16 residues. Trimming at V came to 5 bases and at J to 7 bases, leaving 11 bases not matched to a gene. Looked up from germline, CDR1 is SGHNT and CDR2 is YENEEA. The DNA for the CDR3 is TGTGCCAGCAGCCCAGAAGCGGGAGGGCCTTCAAATGAGCAGTTCTTC. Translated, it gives CASSPEAGGPSNEQFF.